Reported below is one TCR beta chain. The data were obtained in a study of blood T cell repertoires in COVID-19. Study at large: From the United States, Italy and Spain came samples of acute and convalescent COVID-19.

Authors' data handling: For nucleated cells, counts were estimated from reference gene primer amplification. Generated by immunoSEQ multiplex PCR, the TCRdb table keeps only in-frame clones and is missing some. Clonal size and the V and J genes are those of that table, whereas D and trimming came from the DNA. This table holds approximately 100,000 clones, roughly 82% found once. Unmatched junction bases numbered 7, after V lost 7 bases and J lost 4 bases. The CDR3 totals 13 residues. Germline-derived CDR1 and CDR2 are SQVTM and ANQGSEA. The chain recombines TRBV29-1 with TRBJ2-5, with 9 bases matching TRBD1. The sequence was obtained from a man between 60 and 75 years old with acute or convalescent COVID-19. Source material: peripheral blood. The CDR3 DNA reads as TGCAGCGCCACCGGGACAGGGCGAGAGACCCAGTACTTC. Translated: CSATGTGRETQYF.